The clone carrying this T cell receptor beta chain was detected many times. The antigen is unknown. Germline V lookup: CDR1 SGHTA, CDR2 FQGNSA. The V and J ends lost 1 base and 5 bases respectively, with 12 bases between them. The CDR3 is 15 residues long. Amplified regions were TCR beta CDR3 sequences from RNA transcripts. HTBI primers were employed in a first-round RT-PCR of the TCR CDR3. TCRdb reprocessed the multiplex PCR reads via MiXCR and lists one record per CDR3 protein. The sample records roughly 500,000 distinct CDR3 sequences, around 50% being singletons. Researchers barred patients who had uncontrolled infection, other autoimmune disease, pregnancy or lactation. This entry is derived from a study of T cells in Graves' hyperthyroidism and ophthalmopathy. Study-level points and caveats: The model's output predicted ophthalmopathy at a median of about 6.5 months prior to onset. Blood also held most thyroid clonotypes expanded beyond 0.001.

The sample was peripheral blood or thyroid tissue (not recorded which). This rearrangement joins TRBV7-2 to TRBJ1-5; maybe TRBD1 (6 bases). This TCR derives from an adult woman with Graves' disease, either hyperthyroidism or ophthalmopathy (not recorded which). The CDR3 region is CASSLVSGVDQPQHF. The CDR3 coding sequence is TGTGCCAGCAGCTTAGTTTCAGGGGTAGATCAGCCCCAGCATTTT. The variable domain in full, completed from reference TRBV7-2 and TRBJ1-5, reads GAGVSQSPSNKVTEKGKDVELRCDPISGHTALYWYRQSLGQGLEFLIYFQGNSAPDKSGLPSDRFSAERTGGSVSTLTIQRTQQEDSAVYLCASSLVSGVDQPQHFGDGTRLSIL.